This T cell receptor beta chain was identified in a study of T cells after yellow fever vaccination. Whole-study context: For low cell numbers, libraries were made with SMART-Seq v4 Ultra Low Input.

This clonotype was picked up many times. Its antigen is unidentified. Study results and limitations: Of the clonotypes, a small share occurred in both CD4 and CD8 compartments. Clones that expanded after primary vaccination mostly reappeared after the booster (96% CD4, around 87% CD8). Weaker in magnitude, the secondary response showed a faster peak on day 5 versus 15.

One entry per CDR3 protein results from TCRdb running MiXCR on the 5' RACE reads. The sample yields fewer than 350,000 distinct CDR3 sequences, around 4.5% seen once. J lost 5 bases, V lost 7 bases, and 9 bases had no gene match. From germline, CDR1 is SGHRS and CDR2 YFSETQ. CDR3 length: 14 amino acids. The sequencing here drew on PBMCs, taken 15 days after the yellow fever booster vaccination. This receptor was taken from a young man who received the YFV17D yellow fever vaccine. The rearrangement links TRBV5-1 to TRBJ2-3; TRBD2 agrees at 8 bases. For the CDR3, the DNA is TGCGCCAGCGCCGGGACTAGGTCCCTAGATACGCAGTATTTT. Its protein product is CASAGTRSLDTQYF.